The present T cell receptor beta chain was sequenced within a study of T cells in Graves' hyperthyroidism and ophthalmopathy. In the study overall: At initial diagnosis, before any treatment had begun, peripheral blood was obtained.

V gave up 5 bases and J gave up 4 bases, with 14 bases separating them. The germline gives CDR1 MNHEY, CDR2 SMNVEV (reference sequence). The CDR3 length is 15 residues. This clonotype was counted many times. Its specificity is unknown. Study results and limitations: Most expanded thyroid clonotypes above 0.001 also appeared in blood.

The PBMCs had their origin in approximately 10 ml of fresh peripheral blood. TCR beta CDR3 region amplification was performed from RNA transcripts. First-round RT-PCR with HTBI primers amplified the TCR CDR3 region. TCRdb processed the multiplex PCR reads anew with MiXCR; each CDR3 protein has one entry. This sample yields some 490,000 distinct CDR3 sequences, of which around 15% are seen a single time; 25% to 30% belongs to the top ten. This sequence joins TRBV27 and TRBJ2-2, with D perhaps matching TRBD1 (5 bases). The sample was blood. This receptor was taken from a woman between 25 and 40 years old with Graves' ophthalmopathy. The CDR3 nucleotides are TGTGCCAGCAGTCCAACGACAGTGCCCACCGGGGAGCTGTTTTTT. It encodes CASSPTTVPTGELFF.